This section outlines one T cell receptor (beta chain) sequence together with its context. Its specificity is unknown. The sample comes from a study of cytomegalovirus exposure and HLA in healthy donors. Findings and limits, study-wide: Researchers counted roughly 160 TCR beta chains as cytomegalovirus-associated. CMV serostatus alone was available as immune exposure information.

Primers for the PCR totalled 60 Vbeta and 13 Jbeta. TCRdb's table, derived via immunoSEQ multiplex PCR, lists solely in-frame clones and lacks some. In all, the sample yields 40,000 to 60,000 clones. This CDR3 contains 14 residues. J was trimmed by 5 bases and V by 4 bases; bases with no gene match: 5. Germline V gene sequence: CDR1 SGHDN, CDR2 FVKESK. The sequence was collected from a male donor in good health and CMV-seropositive. V gene TRBV14 combines with J gene TRBJ2-5; 9 bases match TRBD2. Input material: PBMCs. CDR3 in DNA: TGTGCCAGCAGCCCTAGACTAGCGGTGGAGACCCAGTACTTC. Its protein product is CASSPRLAVETQYF.